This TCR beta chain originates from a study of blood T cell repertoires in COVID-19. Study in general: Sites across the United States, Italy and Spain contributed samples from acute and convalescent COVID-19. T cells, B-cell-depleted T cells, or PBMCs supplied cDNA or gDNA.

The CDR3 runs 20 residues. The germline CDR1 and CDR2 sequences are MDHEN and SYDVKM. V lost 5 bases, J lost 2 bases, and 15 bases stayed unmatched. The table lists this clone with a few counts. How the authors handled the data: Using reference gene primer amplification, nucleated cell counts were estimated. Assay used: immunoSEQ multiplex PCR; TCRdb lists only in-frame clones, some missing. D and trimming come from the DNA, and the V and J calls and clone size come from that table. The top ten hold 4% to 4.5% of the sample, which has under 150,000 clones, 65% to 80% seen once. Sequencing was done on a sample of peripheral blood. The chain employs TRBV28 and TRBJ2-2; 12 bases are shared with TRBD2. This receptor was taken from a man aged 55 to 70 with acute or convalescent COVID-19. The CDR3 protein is CASSPGQGKTSGSNTGELFF. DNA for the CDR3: TGTGCCAGCAGTCCGGGACAGGGGAAGACTAGCGGGAGTAACACCGGGGAGCTGTTTTTT.